The next 8 T cell receptor beta chains were all read from a single sample in a study of cytomegalovirus exposure and HLA in healthy donors. With 60 Vbeta and 13 Jbeta primers, the PCR was carried out. TCRdb's copy holds only in-frame clones and misses some; the assay was immunoSEQ multiplex PCR. This listing includes over 100,000 clones. Source material: PBMCs. The receptors here all came from a man between 25 and 39 years old in good health and CMV-seronegative.

The genes are TRBV29-1 and TRBJ1-2, with 9 bases that match TRBD1. The V and J ends lost 7 bases and 5 bases, in that order; junction bases with no gene match: 5. Germline assignment: CDR1 SQVTM and CDR2 ANQGSEA. The CDR3 runs 12 residues. DNA for the CDR3: TGCAGCGGGGCAGGGACAGGGTATGGCTACACCTTC. This encodes CSGAGTGYGYTF.

The J gene is TRBJ2-1, the V gene TRBV28; tentative D call: TRBD2 (5 bases). Trimming removed 8 bases from V and 0 bases from J, with 11 bases in between. The CDR3 extends over 14 amino acids. CDR1 and CDR2 from the germline V gene are MDHEN and SYDVKM. The CDR3 region has the DNA TGTGCCAGCGGACTCTCGGGCTCCTACAATGAGCAGTTCTTC. Protein product: CASGLSGSYNEQFF.

The chain has TRBV15 and TRBJ2-5; the match to TRBD2 covers 16 bases. The CDR3 spans 16 residues. Germline lookup yields CDR1 LNHNV and CDR2 YYDKDF (reference sequence). J gave up 5 bases and V 8 bases, and 8 bases lay outside the gene matches. DNA of the CDR3: TGTGCCACCTCCGGGACTAGCGGGGGGGCCCTGGAGACCCAGTACTTC. Translated, it gives CATSGTSGGALETQYF.

The chain uses TRBV4-2 and TRBJ1-2; tentatively, D is TRBD1 (6 bases). Germline-derived CDR1 and CDR2 are LGHNA and YNFKEQ. The CDR3 consists of 18 residues. The V end was cut by 0 bases, the J end by 8 bases, with 25 bases between. The CDR3 spells CASSQDGRGGGSAWGYTF. CDR3 DNA sequence: TGTGCCAGCAGCCAAGATGGGAGGGGTGGGGGCAGCGCTTGGGGCTACACCTTC.

This chain joins TRBV28 and TRBJ1-1; maybe TRBD1 (5 bases). The CDR3 is 15 residues long. Looked up from germline, CDR1 is MDHEN and CDR2 is SYDVKM. V was shortened by 0 bases and J by 4 bases, with 12 bases between the two germline ends. The CDR3 sequence is CASSLWGPVGTEAFF. The CDR3 DNA is TGTGCCAGCAGTTTATGGGGGCCAGTAGGCACTGAAGCTTTCTTT.

V gene TRBV19 combines with J gene TRBJ1-5; D uncertain. The germline V gene has CDR1 LNHDA and CDR2 SQIVND (reference sequence). The CDR3 length is 16 residues. Trimming removed 5 bases at V and 7 bases at J, with 21 bases between. CDR3: CASSRSTGGGPQPQHF. The CDR3 nucleotides read TGTGCCAGTAGTCGCTCCACGGGAGGAGGGCCCCAGCCCCAGCATTTT.

The chain uses TRBV27 and TRBJ2-5, with TRBD2 as a possible D gene (5 bases). V lost 8 bases, J lost 5 bases, and 12 bases lay in between. CDR1 and CDR2 from the germline V gene are MNHEY and SMNVEV (reference sequence). This CDR3 contains 12 residues. Here the CDR3 reads CASGDTGETQYF. In DNA form, the CDR3 reads TGTGCCAGCGGCGACACGGGGGAGACCCAGTACTTC.

The chain employs TRBV4-1 and TRBJ2-5; the D gene is possibly TRBD1 (6 bases). Per germline, CDR1 MGHRA and CDR2 YSYEKL. The CDR3 is made up of 14 amino acids. V lost 5 bases and J lost 4, with 14 bases in between. CDR3: CASSYLQGPETQYF. CDR3 DNA: TGCGCCAGCAGCTACTTACAGGGCCCAGAGACCCAGTACTTC.